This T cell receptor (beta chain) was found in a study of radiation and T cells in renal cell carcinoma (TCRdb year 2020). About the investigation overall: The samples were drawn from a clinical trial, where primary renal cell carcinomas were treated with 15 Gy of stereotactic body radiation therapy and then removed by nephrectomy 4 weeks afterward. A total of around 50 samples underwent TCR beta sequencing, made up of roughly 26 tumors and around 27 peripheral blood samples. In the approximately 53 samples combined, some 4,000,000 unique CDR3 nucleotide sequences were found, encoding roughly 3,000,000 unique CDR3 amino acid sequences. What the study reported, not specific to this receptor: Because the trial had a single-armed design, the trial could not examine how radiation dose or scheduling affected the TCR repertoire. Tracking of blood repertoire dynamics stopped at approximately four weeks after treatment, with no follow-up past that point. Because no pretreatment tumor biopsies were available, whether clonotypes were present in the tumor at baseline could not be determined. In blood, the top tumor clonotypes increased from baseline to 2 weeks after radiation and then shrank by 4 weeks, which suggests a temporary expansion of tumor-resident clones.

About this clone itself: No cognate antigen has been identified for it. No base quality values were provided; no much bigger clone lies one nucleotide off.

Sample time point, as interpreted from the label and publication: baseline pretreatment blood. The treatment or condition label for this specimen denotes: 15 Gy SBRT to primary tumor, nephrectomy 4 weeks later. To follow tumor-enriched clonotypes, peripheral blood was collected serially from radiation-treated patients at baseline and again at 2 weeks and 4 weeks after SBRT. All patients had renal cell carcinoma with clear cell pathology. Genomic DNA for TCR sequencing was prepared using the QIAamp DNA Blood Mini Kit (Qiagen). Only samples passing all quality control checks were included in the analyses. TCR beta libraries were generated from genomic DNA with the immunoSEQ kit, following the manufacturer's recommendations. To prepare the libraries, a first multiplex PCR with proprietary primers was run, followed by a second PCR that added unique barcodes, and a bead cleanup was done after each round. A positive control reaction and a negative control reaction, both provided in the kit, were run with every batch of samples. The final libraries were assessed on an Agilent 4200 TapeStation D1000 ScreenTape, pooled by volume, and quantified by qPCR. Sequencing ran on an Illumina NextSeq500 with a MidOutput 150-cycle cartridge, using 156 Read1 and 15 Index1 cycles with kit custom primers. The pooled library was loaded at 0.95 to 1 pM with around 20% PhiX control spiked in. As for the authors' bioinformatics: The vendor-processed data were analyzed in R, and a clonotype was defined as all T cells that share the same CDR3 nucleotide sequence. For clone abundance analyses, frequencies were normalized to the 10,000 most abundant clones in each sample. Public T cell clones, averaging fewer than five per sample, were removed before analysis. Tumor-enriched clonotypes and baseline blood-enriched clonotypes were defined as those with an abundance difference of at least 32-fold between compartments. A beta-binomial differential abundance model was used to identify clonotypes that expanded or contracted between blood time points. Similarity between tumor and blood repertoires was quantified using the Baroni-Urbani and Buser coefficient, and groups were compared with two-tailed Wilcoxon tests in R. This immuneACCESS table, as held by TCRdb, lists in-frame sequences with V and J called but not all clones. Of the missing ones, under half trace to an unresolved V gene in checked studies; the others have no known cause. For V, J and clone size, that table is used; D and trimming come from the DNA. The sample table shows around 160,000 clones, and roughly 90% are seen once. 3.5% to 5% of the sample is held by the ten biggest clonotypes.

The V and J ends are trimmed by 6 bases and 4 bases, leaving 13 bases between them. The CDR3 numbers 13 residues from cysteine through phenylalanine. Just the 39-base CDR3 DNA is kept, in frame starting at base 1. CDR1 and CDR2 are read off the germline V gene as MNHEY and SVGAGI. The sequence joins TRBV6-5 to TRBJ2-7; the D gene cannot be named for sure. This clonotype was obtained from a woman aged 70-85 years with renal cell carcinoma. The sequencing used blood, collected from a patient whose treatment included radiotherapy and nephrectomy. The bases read TGTGCCAGCAGCCCTTCGGACGGGTACGAGCAGTACTTC. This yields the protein CASSPSDGYEQYF.